The clone carrying this TCR beta chain was seen a handful of times. Its antigen is currently unknown. Amplification by 5'RACE using constant-segment primers produced TCR alpha and TCR beta cDNA libraries that carried sample barcodes and UMIs. A single record per CDR3 protein comes from TCRdb applying MiXCR to the 5' RACE reads. Of fewer than 350,000 distinct CDR3 sequences listed, around 15% are singletons. The ends lost 3 bases at V and 10 bases at J; junction bases unmatched: 8. CDR1 SEHNR and CDR2 FQNEAQ come from the germline V gene (reference sequence). This CDR3 has 15 amino acids. This specimen comes from a study of T-cell memory formation after mild COVID-19. Study results and limitations: Clonal second-wave expansions that peaked on day 37 had unconfirmed SARS-CoV-2 specificity. CM and EM subsets held most contracting CD4+ clones; EMRA held CD8+ ones.

Sequencing was done on a sample of PBMCs or a T cell subset sorted from them (not recorded which). The chain combines TRBV7-9 with TRBJ2-1; 11 bases align to TRBD1. This receptor was identified in a man younger than 30 who had mild COVID-19 (a few samples of this study predate the infection). Cell type and time point are not known. CDR3 nucleotides: TGTGCCAGCAGCTTGGGACAGGGGGACACGGTAGAGCAGTTCTTC. Translating gives CASSLGQGDTVEQFF.